This T cell receptor beta chain appears in the sequencing data of a study of cytomegalovirus exposure and HLA in healthy donors. PCR used 60 Vbeta primers and 13 Jbeta primers. Sequencing was performed with immunoSEQ multiplex PCR; in TCRdb, only in-frame clones are kept and a portion is missing. The sample has 130,000 to 150,000 clones; roughly 70% are singletons. CDR3 length: 15 amino acids. Deletions cut 8 bases from V and 9 bases from J, with 22 bases between. The germline V gene encodes CDR1 MNHEY and CDR2 SVGAGI. This TCR was recovered from a man aged 18-30 years in good health and CMV-seropositive. The gene calls are TRBV6-5 and TRBJ2-2, with D tentatively TRBD2 (6 bases). Sequencing was carried out using PBMCs. The CDR3 loop is CASGYLGGPARELFF. DNA for the CDR3: TGTGCCAGCGGGTACCTCGGAGGGCCTGCCCGGGAGCTGTTTTTT.